The 21 T cell receptor beta chains below were found in one sample sequenced in a study of blood T cell repertoires in COVID-19. Profiling relied on immunoSEQ multiplex PCR, and the TCRdb table lists in-frame clones only, not all of them. The sample comprises 75,000 to 95,000 clones, 87% of which are singletons, and over 0.95% rests with the top ten. What was sequenced was peripheral blood. The receptors originated from a human donor in a cohort sampled during active COVID-19.

V is TRBV28 and J is TRBJ2-7, with 9 bases identical to TRBD1. In germline, CDR1 is MDHEN, CDR2 SYDVKM. This CDR3 has 14 amino acids. The J segment lost 3 bases and the V segment lost 9 bases, leaving 9 bases of the junction unmatched. The CDR3 is CASRTGGSNYEQYF. The CDR3 nucleotides read TGTGCCAGTCGTACAGGGGGCTCCAACTACGAGCAGTACTTC.

This chain uses TRBV20-1 with TRBJ2-2; the D is unclear. The V gene's germline CDR1 is DFQATT and CDR2 SNEGSKA (reference sequence). This CDR3 contains 11 residues. Deletions cut 3 bases from V and 6 bases from J, with 5 bases between. For the CDR3, the DNA is TGCAGTGCTAGTCTTCCCGGGGAGCTGTTTTTT. It yields the protein CSASLPGELFF.

This chain uses TRBV5-1 with TRBJ2-3; 7 bases are shared with TRBD2. Germline V gene sequence: CDR1 SGHRS, CDR2 YFSETQ. The CDR3 loop spans 16 amino acids. The J segment lost 0 bases and the V segment lost 0 bases, leaving 4 bases of the junction unmatched. CDR3 DNA sequence: TGCGCCAGCAGCTTGGAGGGAGGGGTCAGCACAGATACGCAGTATTTT. Its protein product is CASSLEGGVSTDTQYF.

This chain uses TRBV9 with TRBJ2-7; D perhaps matches TRBD1 (6 bases). V was pared by 7 bases and J by 0 bases, with 11 bases between. Per germline, CDR1 SGDLS and CDR2 YYNGEE. The CDR3 runs to 13 residues. CDR3 in amino acids: CASSTTGSYEQYF. The CDR3 bases are TGTGCCAGCTCAACGACAGGCTCCTACGAGCAGTACTTC. Complete variable domain (other parts from reference TRBV9 and TRBJ2-7): DSGVTQTPKHLITATGQRVTLRCSPRSGDLSVYWYQQSLDQGLQFLIQYYNGEERAKGNILERFSAQQFPDLHSELNLSSLELGDSALYFCASSTTGSYEQYFGPGTRLTVT.

The chain uses TRBV10-3 and TRBJ2-7; 7 nucleotides line up with TRBD2. After removal of 11 bases from V and 1 base from J, the junction contained 8 bases not matched to a gene. The CDR3 has 13 residues. CDR1 is ENHRY, CDR2 SYGVKD, per germline. The CDR3 nucleotides read TGTGCCGCCGAGAGCGGGATTTCCTACGAGCAGTACTTC. It yields the protein CAAESGISYEQYF.

Only a few counts were recorded for this clone. This rearrangement joins TRBV19 to TRBJ2-3; 9 nucleotides match TRBD1. V shed 5 bases, J shed 0 bases, and the junction held 6 bases outside the gene matches. CDR1 is LNHDA, CDR2 SQIVND, per germline (reference sequence). The CDR3 runs 16 residues. CDR3: CASSVGQGTSTDTQYF. The CDR3 coding sequence is TGTGCCAGTAGTGTTGGACAGGGGACTAGCACAGATACGCAGTATTTT.

In the case of this clone: The junction differs from germline at one of its ends, possibly a read error. This sequence joins TRBV7-8 and TRBJ2-7, with D hard to call. Germline CDR1 and CDR2: SGHVS and FQNEAQ. This CDR3 is built from 12 residues. The CDR3 bases are TGTGCCAGCAGCTCCGACTCCGACGAGCAGTACTTC. Translated, it gives CASSSDSDEQYF.

The chain joins TRBV5-6 to TRBJ2-2, with D tentatively TRBD1 (5 bases). The CDR3 spans 15 residues. Looked up from germline, CDR1 is SGHDT and CDR2 is YYEEEE. Trimming removed 3 bases at V and 3 bases at J, with 12 bases between. The CDR3 DNA sequence: TGTGCCAGCAGCTACGGACACTTTGACACCGGGGAGCTGTTTTTT. It specifies CASSYGHFDTGELFF.

The chain carries TRBV28 and TRBJ2-1, with TRBD2 identical over 10 bases. The V gene's germline CDR1 is MDHEN and CDR2 SYDVKM. Trimming took 3 bases from V and 5 from J; bases not matched to a gene: 13. The CDR3 contains 18 residues. The CDR3 nucleotides read TGTGCCAGCAGTTTGCCAAAGCGGGAGGGGGGCGAACACAATGAGCAGTTCTTC. Translated, it gives CASSLPKREGGEHNEQFF.

This clone is a singleton in its sample. J is TRBJ2-5 and V is TRBV2; 11 bases fit TRBD2. V lost 6 bases and J lost 7; bases outside the gene matches: 10. Germline CDR1 SNHLY, CDR2 FYNNEI. The CDR3 loop spans 15 amino acids. Written as DNA, the CDR3 is TGTGCCAGCAGCGCGACTAGCGGGATATTTGGGACCCAGTACTTC. Residues: CASSATSGIFGTQYF.

This rearrangement joins TRBV7-9 to TRBJ1-2; 10 bases fit TRBD1. Looked up from germline, CDR1 is SEHNR and CDR2 is FQNEAQ (reference sequence). Germline trimming cut 5 bases from V and 1 base from J; bases unmatched to any gene: 4. The CDR3 spans 15 residues. The CDR3 DNA reads TGTGCCAGCAGCCCGGACAGGGGGTATAACTATGGCTACACCTTC. Translating it yields CASSPDRGYNYGYTF.

The V call is TRBV4-1, the J call TRBJ2-1; TRBD2 matches 11 bases. There are 17 residues in the CDR3. Germline CDR1 is MGHRA and CDR2 is YSYEKL. Trimming at V came to 2 bases and at J to 1 base, leaving 4 bases not matched to a gene. CDR3 DNA: TGCGCCAGCAGCCAACAATGGACTAGCGGGTCCTACAATGAGCAGTTCTTC. Amino acid sequence: CASSQQWTSGSYNEQFF.

Here the CDR3 reads CASEGGIAFF. The CDR3 region has the DNA TGTGCCAGCGAGGGAGGGATTGCTTTCTTT. J is TRBJ1-1 and V is TRBV28; D is uncertain. Looked up from germline, CDR1 is MDHEN and CDR2 is SYDVKM. The CDR3 is 10 amino acids. V was cut by 8 bases and J by 11 bases, with 12 bases left in between.

This clone was seen once. The chain employs TRBV5-1 and TRBJ2-7, with no clear D. CDR3 size: 17 residues. With 0 bases removed from V and 5 bases from J, the gap between germline ends came to 21 bases. Germline assignment: CDR1 SGHRS and CDR2 YFSETQ. CDR3 residues: CASSLGISRQSPHEQYF. CDR3 in DNA: TGCGCCAGCAGCTTGGGGATTAGCCGCCAATCACCCCACGAGCAGTACTTC.

The V call is TRBV6-5, the J call TRBJ2-7; 9 bases agree with TRBD1. Per germline, CDR1 MNHEY and CDR2 SVGAGI. The V segment lost 6 bases and the J segment 4 bases; nucleotides outside the gene matches: 10. The CDR3 is 15 amino acids. The CDR3 nucleotides read TGTGCCAGCAGCATACGGGGACAGGGACCTTACGAGCAGTACTTC. Residues: CASSIRGQGPYEQYF.

This chain uses TRBV10-3 with TRBJ2-1, with 12 bases lining up with TRBD2. The CDR3 has 17 residues. CDR1 is ENHRY, CDR2 SYGVKD, per germline. The J segment lost 7 bases and the V segment lost 2 bases, leaving 9 bases of the junction unmatched. CDR3 region: CAISETTTSGRRNEQFF. The CDR3 bases are TGTGCCATCAGTGAGACCACAACTAGCGGGAGGAGGAATGAGCAGTTCTTC.

This clone was seen a few times. This chain links TRBV3-1 (or the pseudogene TRBV3-2) with TRBJ1-2, with 11 bases lining up with TRBD1. V shed 4 bases, J shed 9 bases, and the junction held 7 bases outside the gene matches. The CDR3 has 14 amino acids. CDR1 and CDR2 (germline): LGHDT, YNNKEL (reference sequence). CDR3 nucleotides: TGTGCCAGCAGCCGGACAGGGGGCGCTTTTAGCTACACCTTC. Translated, it gives CASSRTGGAFSYTF.

The V and J genes are TRBV18 and TRBJ1-6; 8 positions agree with TRBD1. V shed 3 bases, J shed 5 bases, and the junction held 6 bases outside the gene matches. The V gene's germline CDR1 is KGHSH and CDR2 LQKENI. This CDR3 has 16 amino acids. This CDR3 is CASSPSGTGDNSPLHF. In nucleotides, the CDR3 is TGTGCCAGCTCACCCTCTGGGACAGGAGATAATTCACCCCTCCACTTT.

This chain links TRBV28 with TRBJ2-3; TRBD2 matches at 10 bases. The CDR3 spans 19 residues. Germline lookup yields CDR1 MDHEN and CDR2 SYDVKM. Unmatched junction bases numbered 15, after V lost 5 bases and J lost 1 base. The CDR3 bases are TGTGCCAGCAGTGCCACGAGGGCTAGCGGGAGTCCTGGCACAGATACGCAGTATTTT. This codes for CASSATRASGSPGTDTQYF.

In nucleotides, the CDR3 is TGTGCCAGCAGTTTCTCGGGGCAGCCCCAGCATTTT. Translation: CASSFSGQPQHF. The V and J genes are TRBV28 and TRBJ1-5; unclear D gene. CDR1 and CDR2 from the germline V gene are MDHEN and SYDVKM. V gave up 3 bases and J gave up 7 bases, with 7 bases separating them. This CDR3 contains 12 residues.

Worth noting for this clone: The junction and the germline gene differ at one end; a read error may be behind it. The chain couples TRBV15 to TRBJ2-3, with D perhaps TRBD2 (5 bases). The CDR3 contains 15 residues. In germline, CDR1 is LNHNV, CDR2 YYDKDF (reference sequence). Here the CDR3 DNA reads TGTGCCACCAGAAGAGGGTCCACTAGCACAGATACGCAGTATTTT. Amino acids: CATRRGSTSTDTQYF. The whole variable domain, remainder taken from reference TRBV15 and TRBJ2-3, is DAMVIQNPRYQVTQFGKPVTLSCSQTLNHNVMYWYQQKSSQAPKLLFHYYDKDFNNEADTPDNFQSRRPNTSFCFLDIRSPGLGDTAMYLCATRRGSTSTDTQYFGPGTRLTVL.